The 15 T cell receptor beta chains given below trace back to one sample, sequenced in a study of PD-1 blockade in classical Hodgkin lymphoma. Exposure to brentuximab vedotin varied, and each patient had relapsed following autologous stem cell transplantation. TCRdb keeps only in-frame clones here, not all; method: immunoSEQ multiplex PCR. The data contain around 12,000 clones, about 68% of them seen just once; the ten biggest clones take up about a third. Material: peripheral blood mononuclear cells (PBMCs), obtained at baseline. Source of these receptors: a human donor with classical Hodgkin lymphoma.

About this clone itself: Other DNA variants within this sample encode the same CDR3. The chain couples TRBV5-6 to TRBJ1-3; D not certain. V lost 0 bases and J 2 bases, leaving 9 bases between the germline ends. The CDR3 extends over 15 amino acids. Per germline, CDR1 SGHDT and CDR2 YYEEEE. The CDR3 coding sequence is TGTGCCAGCAGCTTGGGGGGAACCGCTGGAAACACCATATATTTT. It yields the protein CASSLGGTAGNTIYF. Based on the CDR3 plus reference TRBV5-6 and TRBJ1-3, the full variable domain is DAGVTQSPTHLIKTRGQQVTLRCSPKSGHDTVSWYQQALGQGPQFIFQYYEEEERQRGNFPDRFSGHQFPNYSSELNVNALLLGDSALYLCASSLGGTAGNTIYFGEGSWLTVV.

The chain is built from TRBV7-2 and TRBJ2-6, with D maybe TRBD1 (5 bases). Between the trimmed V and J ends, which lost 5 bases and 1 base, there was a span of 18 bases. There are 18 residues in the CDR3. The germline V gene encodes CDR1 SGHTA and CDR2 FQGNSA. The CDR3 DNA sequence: TGTGCCAGCAGCCCTTTCAGGGTAAAAGGGTCTGGGGCCAACGTCCTGACTTTC. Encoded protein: CASSPFRVKGSGANVLTF.

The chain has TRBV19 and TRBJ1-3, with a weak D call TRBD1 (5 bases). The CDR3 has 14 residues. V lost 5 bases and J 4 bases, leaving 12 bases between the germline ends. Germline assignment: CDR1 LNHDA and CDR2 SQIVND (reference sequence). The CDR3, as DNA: TGTGCCAGTAGTTCCGGGACCGCGGGAAACACCATATATTTT. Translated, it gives CASSSGTAGNTIYF.

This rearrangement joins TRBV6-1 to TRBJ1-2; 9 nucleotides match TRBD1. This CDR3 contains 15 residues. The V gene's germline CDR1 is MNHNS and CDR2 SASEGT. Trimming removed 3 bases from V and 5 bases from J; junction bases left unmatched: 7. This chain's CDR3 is CASSEGTGNEYGYTF. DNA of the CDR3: TGTGCCAGCAGTGAGGGGACAGGGAATGAGTATGGCTACACCTTC.

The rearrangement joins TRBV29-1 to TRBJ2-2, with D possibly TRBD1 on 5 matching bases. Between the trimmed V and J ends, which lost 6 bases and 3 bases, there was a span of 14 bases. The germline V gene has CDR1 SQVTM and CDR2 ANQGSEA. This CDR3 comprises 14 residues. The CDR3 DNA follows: TGCAGCGTCTCCCCAGGGTTGGACACCGGGGAGCTGTTTTTT. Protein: CSVSPGLDTGELFF.

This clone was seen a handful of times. Written as DNA, the CDR3 is TGTGCCAGCAGTTGTGACACTGAAGCTTTCTTT. Translating it yields CASSCDTEAFF. This chain connects TRBV6-9 to TRBJ1-1; D is unclear. Germline values: CDR1 MNHGY, CDR2 SVAAGI. The CDR3 totals 11 residues. Trimming removed 4 bases from V and 3 bases from J, with 3 bases in between.

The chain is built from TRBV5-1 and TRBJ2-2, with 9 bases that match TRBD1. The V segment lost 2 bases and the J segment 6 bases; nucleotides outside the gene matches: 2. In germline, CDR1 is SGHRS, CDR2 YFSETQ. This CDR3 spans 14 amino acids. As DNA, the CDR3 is TGCGCCAGCAGCTTACAGGGGGCGTCCGGGGAGCTGTTTTTT. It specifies CASSLQGASGELFF. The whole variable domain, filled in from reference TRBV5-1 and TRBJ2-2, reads KAGVTQTPRYLIKTRGQQVTLSCSPISGHRSVSWYQQTPGQGLQFLFEYFSETQRNKGNFPGRFSGRQFSNSRSEMNVSTLELGDSALYLCASSLQGASGELFFGEGSRLTVL.

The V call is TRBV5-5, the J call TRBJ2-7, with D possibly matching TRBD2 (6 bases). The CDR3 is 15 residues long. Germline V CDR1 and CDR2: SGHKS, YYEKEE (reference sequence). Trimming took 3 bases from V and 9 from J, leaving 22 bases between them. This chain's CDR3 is CASSYYQVTGGGQYF. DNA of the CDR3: TGTGCCAGCAGCTACTACCAGGTTACCGGGGGAGGGCAGTACTTC.

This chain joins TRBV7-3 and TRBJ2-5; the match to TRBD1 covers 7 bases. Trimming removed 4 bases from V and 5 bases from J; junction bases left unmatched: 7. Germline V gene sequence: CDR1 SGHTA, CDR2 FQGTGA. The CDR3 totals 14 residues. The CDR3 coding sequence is TGTGCCAGCAGCTACCAGGGGGTTCGGGAGACCCAGTACTTC. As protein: CASSYQGVRETQYF.

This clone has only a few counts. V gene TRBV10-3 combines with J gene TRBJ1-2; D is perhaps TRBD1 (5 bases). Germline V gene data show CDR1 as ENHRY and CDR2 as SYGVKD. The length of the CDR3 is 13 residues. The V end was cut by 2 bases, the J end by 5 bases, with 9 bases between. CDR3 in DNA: TGTGCCATCAGTGAGCCAGGGAGGTATGGCTACACCTTC. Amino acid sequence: CAISEPGRYGYTF.

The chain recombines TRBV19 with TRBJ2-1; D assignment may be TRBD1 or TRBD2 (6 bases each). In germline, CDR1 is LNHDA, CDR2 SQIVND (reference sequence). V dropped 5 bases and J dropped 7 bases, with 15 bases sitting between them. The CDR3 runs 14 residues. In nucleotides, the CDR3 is TGTGCCAGTAGTTTCGGAGGGGGGAAAAATGAGCAGTTCTTC. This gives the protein CASSFGGGKNEQFF.

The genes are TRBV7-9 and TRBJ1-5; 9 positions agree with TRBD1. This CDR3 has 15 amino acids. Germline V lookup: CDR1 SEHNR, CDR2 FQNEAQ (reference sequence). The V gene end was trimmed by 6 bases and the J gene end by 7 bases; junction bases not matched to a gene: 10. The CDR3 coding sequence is TGTGCCAGCAGTCTTACAGGGGGCCCAGGGCAGCCCCAGCATTTT. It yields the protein CASSLTGGPGQPQHF. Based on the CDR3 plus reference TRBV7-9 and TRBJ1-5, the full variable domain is DTGVSQNPRHKITKRGQNVTFRCDPISEHNRLYWYRQTLGQGPEFLTYFQNEAQLEKSRLLSDRFSAERPKGSFSTLEIQRTEQGDSAMYLCASSLTGGPGQPQHFGDGTRLSIL.

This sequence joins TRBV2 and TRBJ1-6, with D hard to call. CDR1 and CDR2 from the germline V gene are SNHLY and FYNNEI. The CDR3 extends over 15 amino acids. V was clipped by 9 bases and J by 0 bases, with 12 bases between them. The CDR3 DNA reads TGTGCCAGAGGAAGCTTGGGCTCCTATAATTCACCCCTCCACTTT. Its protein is CARGSLGSYNSPLHF.

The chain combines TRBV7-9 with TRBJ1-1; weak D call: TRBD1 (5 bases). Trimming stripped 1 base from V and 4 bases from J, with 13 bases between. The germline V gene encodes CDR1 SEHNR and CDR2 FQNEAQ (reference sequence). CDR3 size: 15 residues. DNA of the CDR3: TGTGCCAGCAGCTTAGAGGGGAACTTGGGCACTGAAGCTTTCTTT. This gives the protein CASSLEGNLGTEAFF.

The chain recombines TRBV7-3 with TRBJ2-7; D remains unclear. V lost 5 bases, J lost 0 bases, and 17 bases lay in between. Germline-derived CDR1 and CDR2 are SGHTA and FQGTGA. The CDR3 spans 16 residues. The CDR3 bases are TGTGCCAGCAGCCTCGGGCTGGCTGTACTCTCCTACGAGCAGTACTTC. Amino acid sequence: CASSLGLAVLSYEQYF.